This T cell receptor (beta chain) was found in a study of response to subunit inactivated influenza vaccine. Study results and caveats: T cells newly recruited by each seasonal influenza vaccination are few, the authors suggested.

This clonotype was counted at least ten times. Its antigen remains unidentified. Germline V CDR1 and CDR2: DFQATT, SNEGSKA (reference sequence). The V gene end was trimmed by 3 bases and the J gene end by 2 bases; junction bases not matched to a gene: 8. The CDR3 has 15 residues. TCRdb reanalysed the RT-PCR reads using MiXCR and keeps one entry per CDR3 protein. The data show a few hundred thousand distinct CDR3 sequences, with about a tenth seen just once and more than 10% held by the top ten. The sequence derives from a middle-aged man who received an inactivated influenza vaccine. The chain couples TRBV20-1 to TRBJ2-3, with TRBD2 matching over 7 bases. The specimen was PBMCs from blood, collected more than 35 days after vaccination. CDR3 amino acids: CSASSQAGSTDTQYF. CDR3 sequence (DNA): TGCAGTGCTAGCTCTCAAGCGGGGTCCACAGATACGCAGTATTTT.